There are a few counts of the clone carrying this T cell receptor beta chain. The antigen remains unidentified. With 2 bases removed from V and 6 bases from J, the gap between germline ends came to 13 bases. The V gene's germline CDR1 is MNHEY and CDR2 SMNVEV (reference sequence). This CDR3 is built from 14 residues. The data are from a study of T cell repertoires in cytomegalovirus infection. As for the study in general: Evidence of both CMV infection and a matching HLA type came from public TCR beta signatures. Study-wide points: HLA-C-restricted, CMV-specific TCR beta clonotypes were dominant ex vivo.

TCRdb reprocessed the reads with MiXCR, giving one entry per CDR3 protein. The sample consists of 75,000 to 100,000 distinct CDR3 sequences, about half of them appearing once. Sequencing used CD8+ T cells from cultured PBMCs, obtained from culture after CMV antigen stimulation. The source is a human donor in good health (CMV status not recorded). Some clones in this sample may be carry-over from other donors' samples. The rearrangement joins TRBV27 to TRBJ1-2, with D unresolved. The CDR3 region is CASSLVGPGHGYTF. The CDR3 DNA reads as TGTGCCAGCAGTTTAGTTGGGCCAGGACATGGCTACACCTTC.